Sequencing of this T cell receptor beta chain was carried out in a study of blood T cells in healthy people across ages. Notes on the study in general: As age increased, TCR beta diversity per million T cells fell in a roughly linear fashion.

Worth noting for this clonotype: Its antigen is undetermined.

The use of a sample-barcoded 5' primer and a J-beta primer mix characterized a second PCR of about 7 to 12 cycles. Researchers report that a template-switch adaptor with 12 random nucleotides tagged each cDNA molecule. TCRdb re-called the 5' RACE reads with MiXCR, one entry per CDR3 protein. Among 1,500,000 or so distinct CDR3 sequences listed, 59% were seen once. The CDR3 has 12 amino acids. CDR1 and CDR2 (germline): SNHLY, FYNNEI. Trimming cost V 7 bases and J 6 bases, with 10 bases left between them. The specimen was blood. The TCR was taken from a young man in good health. This sequence joins TRBV2 and TRBJ2-1, with D unresolved. In DNA, the CDR3 is TGTGCCAGCAACGCAGGTCCCAATGAGCAGTTCTTC. The encoded protein is CASNAGPNEQFF.